The source of this TCR beta chain is a study of T cells in Graves' hyperthyroidism and ophthalmopathy. A word on this clonotype: Its antigen is as yet unknown.

Regions amplified from RNA transcripts were the TCR beta CDR3 regions. The primer set for the first-round RT-PCR of the TCR CDR3 was HTBI. TCRdb itself ran the multiplex PCR reads through MiXCR, one entry per CDR3 protein. The sample includes around 450,000 distinct CDR3 sequences, more than 15% of them seen just once. The CDR3 is 15 amino acids. Losses at the gene ends were 5 bases for V and 5 bases for J; bases not matched to a gene: 9. Germline V gene sequence: CDR1 LNHDA, CDR2 SQIVND (reference sequence). Study observations and caveats: Prediction of ophthalmopathy progression came a median roughly 6.4 months pre-onset.

Orbital computed tomography and thyroid ultrasound, together with serum TRAb and thyroxine and clinical symptoms, were used for diagnoses. This TCR came from a woman under 30 with Graves' hyperthyroidism. The rearrangement links TRBV19 to TRBJ2-7, with TRBD1 matching 10 bases. Sequencing was performed on blood. The CDR3 loop reads CASSVTGQGIDEQYF. CDR3 coding DNA: TGTGCCAGTAGTGTTACGGGACAGGGGATCGACGAGCAGTACTTC.